The rows below give T cell receptor beta chains drawn from one sample of a study of technical replicates of blood from a handful of donors. Here immunoSEQ multiplex PCR was the method, and the copy in TCRdb shows in-frame clones only, minus some. Of about 79,000 clones listed, approximately 94% are singletons. Material for sequencing was T cells isolated from PBMCs. The origin of the receptors is a human donor in good health. Both conserved end residues are part of each CDR3. The D gene is left open where the match is weak. Size values are once, few and many counts, or a class for expanded clones, and some rows have none.

J | size | D | V | CDR3 | DNA
TRBJ2-1 | NA | TRBD2 | TRBV7-2 | CASSAMLTSWSGEQFF | TGTGCCAGCAGCGCCATGCTGACTAGCTGGTCGGGTGAGCAGTTCTTC
TRBJ1-1 | NA | TRBD1 | TRBV7-9 | CASSFDRGTGTEAFF | TGTGCCAGCAGCTTTGACAGGGGGACGGGAACTGAAGCTTTCTTT
TRBJ1-6 | NA | TRBD1 | TRBV7-3 | CASKGQISSYNSPLHF | TGTGCCAGCAAGGGACAGATAAGCTCCTATAATTCACCCCTCCACTTT
TRBJ2-3 | NA | NA | TRBV4-2 | CASSQAKKAPAEQDTQYF | TGTGCCAGCAGCCAAGCTAAAAAGGCCCCCGCGGAGCAGGATACGCAGTATTTT
TRBJ1-1 | NA | NA | TRBV19 | CASSLILGVRSSEAFF | TGTGCCAGTAGTCTTATACTAGGTGTAAGATCCTCTGAAGCTTTCTTT
TRBJ1-2 | NA | NA | TRBV11-2 | CASSLYPTIDPANYGYTF | TGTGCCAGCAGCTTATACCCGACTATAGACCCTGCTAACTATGGCTACACCTTC
TRBJ1-5 | few | NA | TRBV9 | CASSVDRSDQPQHF | TGTGCCAGCAGCGTAGACAGGTCCGATCAGCCCCAGCATTTT
TRBJ1-2 | NA | NA | TRBV6-1 | CASSPRDGYTF | TGTGCCAGCAGTCCCAGGGATGGCTACACCTTC
TRBJ2-1 | NA | NA | TRBV2 | CASSVEGRDNEQFF | TGTGCCAGCAGTGTGGAGGGGCGGGACAATGAGCAGTTCTTC
TRBJ2-3 | NA | TRBD2 | TRBV6-5 | CASSYRLAGRDTQYF | TGTGCCAGCAGTTACCGGCTAGCGGGACGAGATACGCAGTATTTT
TRBJ1-1 | NA | NA | TRBV20-1 | CSAAAGEAFF | TGCAGTGCCGCGGCGGGGGAAGCTTTCTTT
TRBJ2-7 | NA | NA | TRBV5-1 | CASSLEQNSYEQYF | TGCGCCAGCAGCTTGGAACAGAACTCCTACGAGCAGTACTTC
TRBJ1-2 | NA | TRBD1 | TRBV6-1 | CASNPWDRGGYGYTF | TGTGCCAGCAACCCCTGGGACAGGGGGGGATATGGCTACACCTTC
TRBJ1-1 | NA | NA | TRBV21-1 | CASSKQGDMNTEAFF | TGTGCCAGCAGCAAACAGGGTGACATGAACACTGAAGCTTTCTTT
TRBJ2-1 | NA | NA | TRBV21-1 | CASTLPGPGGGNNEQFF | TGTGCCAGCACCCTCCCTGGGCCTGGCGGGGGGAACAATGAGCAGTTCTTC